The T cell receptor (beta chain) described here comes from a study of blood T cell repertoires in COVID-19. Whole-study context: From the United States, Italy and Spain came samples of acute and convalescent COVID-19.

V was clipped by 0 bases and J by 4 bases; unmatched bases: 5. CDR1 and CDR2 (germline): SGDLS, YYNGEE. The CDR3 covers 16 residues. Participants, about 18 to 90 years old, spanned around 25 US areas. Donors were grouped by their self-reported clinical history. Study processing details: Nucleated cell counts were estimated from reference gene primer amplification. TCRdb's copy holds only in-frame clones and misses some; the assay was immunoSEQ multiplex PCR. V, J and clone size were drawn from that table, and D and trimming were deduced from the DNA. The data contain about 210,000 clones, roughly 90% of them singletons.

The chain uses TRBV9 and TRBJ2-1, with TRBD2 matching over 9 bases. The TCR comes from a man younger than 35 with acute COVID-19. The sample taken for sequencing was PBMCs or T cells enriched from blood (not recorded which). The DNA of the CDR3 is TGTGCCAGCAGCGTAGGACTAGCGGAGCTTTACAATGAGCAGTTCTTC. As protein: CASSVGLAELYNEQFF. The whole variable domain, remainder taken from reference TRBV9 and TRBJ2-1, is DSGVTQTPKHLITATGQRVTLRCSPRSGDLSVYWYQQSLDQGLQFLIQYYNGEERAKGNILERFSAQQFPDLHSELNLSSLELGDSALYFCASSVGLAELYNEQFFGPGTRLTVL.